These 29 T cell receptor beta chains were sequenced from one sample in a study of blood T cell repertoires in COVID-19. Generated by immunoSEQ multiplex PCR, the TCRdb table keeps only in-frame clones and is missing some. This repertoire shows around 300,000 clones, 90% found once; its top ten account for roughly 1.1%. Sequenced sample: PBMCs or T cells enriched from blood (not recorded which). These receptors were collected from a woman in her twenties or thirties who had recovered from COVID-19.

This sequence joins TRBV19 and TRBJ1-5, with TRBD1 matching over 8 bases. After removal of 11 bases from V and 1 base from J, the junction contained 4 bases not matched to a gene. Germline V gene data show CDR1 as LNHDA and CDR2 as SQIVND (reference sequence). The CDR3 contains 13 residues. The CDR3 nucleotides are TGTGCCTCGGGACAGGTGAGCAATCAGCCCCAGCATTTT. This translates into CASGQVSNQPQHF. The full variable domain, its missing parts supplied by reference TRBV19 and TRBJ1-5, is DGGITQSPKYLFRKEGQNVTLSCEQNLNHDAMYWYRQDPGQGLRLIYYSQIVNDFQKGDIAEGYSVSREKKESFPLTVTSAQKNPTAFYLCASGQVSNQPQHFGDGTRLSIL.

The chain couples TRBV18 to TRBJ2-5, with TRBD1 as a possible D gene (5 bases). Looked up from germline, CDR1 is KGHSH and CDR2 is LQKENI. CDR3 length equals 16 residues. V was trimmed by 4 bases and J by 5 bases, leaving 20 bases between them. Here the CDR3 DNA reads TGTGCCAGCTCACTGGGGCAATTGACAGCCGCCGAGACCCAGTACTTC. It translates to CASSLGQLTAAETQYF.

The gene calls are TRBV6-5 and TRBJ2-5, with 7 bases identical to TRBD1. Germline loops: CDR1 MNHEY, CDR2 SVGAGI. Unmatched junction bases numbered 6, after V lost 0 bases and J lost 5 bases. This CDR3 has 15 amino acids. The CDR3, as DNA: TGTGCCAGCAGTTACTCCAGGACAGGTCCGGAGACCCAGTACTTC. Translated: CASSYSRTGPETQYF.

This chain links TRBV5-6 with TRBJ1-2; 11 bases agree with TRBD1. The length of the CDR3 is 17 residues. With 1 base clipped from V and 0 bases from J, the junction kept 5 bases outside the gene matches. Germline CDR1 reads SGHDT; CDR2 reads YYEEEE. CDR3 loop: CASSLRGQGVANYGYTF. CDR3 coding DNA: TGTGCCAGCAGCTTGAGGGGACAGGGGGTTGCTAACTATGGCTACACCTTC.

The CDR3 reads CASSEMGQGFREKLFF. CDR3 coding DNA: TGTGCCAGCAGTGAAATGGGACAGGGTTTTAGAGAAAAACTGTTTTTT. The rearrangement links TRBV2 to TRBJ1-4, with 9 bases aligning to TRBD1. With 2 bases clipped from V and 8 bases from J, the junction kept 9 bases outside the gene matches. Germline-derived CDR1 and CDR2 are SNHLY and FYNNEI. The CDR3 extends over 16 amino acids.

The genes are TRBV19 and TRBJ1-4; TRBD1 agrees at 7 bases. This CDR3 is built from 15 residues. V shed 5 bases, J shed 0 bases, and the junction held 3 bases outside the gene matches. The germline gives CDR1 LNHDA, CDR2 SQIVND (reference sequence). The CDR3 DNA sequence: TGTGCCAGTAGTGGAACAGGGGCAACTAATGAAAAACTGTTTTTT. The encoded protein is CASSGTGATNEKLFF.

The chain has TRBV3-1 (or the pseudogene TRBV3-2) and TRBJ2-1; D possibly corresponds to TRBD1 (5 bases). Trimming took off 0 bases at V and 12 bases at J, with 21 bases between the two ends. Per the germline V gene, CDR1 is LGHDT and CDR2 is YNNKEL (reference sequence). The CDR3 has 16 amino acids. CDR3 DNA sequence: TGTGCCAGCAGCCAAGAGGTAGTTAGGGGCGCGTCGACGCAGTTCTTC. Residues: CASSQEVVRGASTQFF.

The gene calls are TRBV5-5 and TRBJ2-3; maybe TRBD1 (5 bases). Germline lookup yields CDR1 SGHKS and CDR2 YYEKEE (reference sequence). V was cut by 0 bases and J by 4 bases, with 9 bases left in between. The CDR3 spans 14 residues. The CDR3 nucleotides are TGTGCCAGCAGCTTGGCCGGACATTCAGATACGCAGTATTTT. This gives the protein CASSLAGHSDTQYF.

The rearrangement uses TRBV7-2 and TRBJ2-7; 11 bases are shared with TRBD2. The V and J ends lost 1 base and 0 bases, in that order; junction bases with no gene match: 2. CDR3 length equals 16 residues. Germline values: CDR1 SGHTA, CDR2 FQGNSA. CDR3 sequence (DNA): TGTGCCAGCAGCTTAGAGGGGACTAGCGGCTCCTACGAGCAGTACTTC. This translates into CASSLEGTSGSYEQYF.

The chain has TRBV6-5 and TRBJ1-2; TRBD1 aligns across 7 bases. V trimming: 6 bases; J trimming: 6 bases; junction bases outside the gene matches: 4. This CDR3 comprises 12 residues. CDR1 and CDR2 from the germline V gene are MNHEY and SVGAGI. The CDR3 bases are TGTGCCAGCAGCATAGACAGGGATGGCTACACCTTC. It translates to CASSIDRDGYTF.

The V gene is TRBV28, the J gene TRBJ2-2, with D hard to call. The CDR3 length is 13 residues. CDR1 and CDR2 (germline): MDHEN, SYDVKM. Trimming left V 8 bases short and J 4 bases short, with 11 bases between. The CDR3 loop reads CASPSSITGELFF. The CDR3 coding sequence is TGTGCCAGCCCATCAAGCATCACCGGGGAGCTGTTTTTT. The full variable domain, with the rest looked up from reference TRBV28 and TRBJ2-2, is DVKVTQSSRYLVKRTGEKVFLECVQDMDHENMFWYRQDPGLGLRLIYFSYDVKMKEKGDIPEGYSVSREKKERFSLILESASTNQTSMYLCASPSSITGELFFGEGSRLTVL.

The V and J genes are TRBV29-1 and TRBJ2-3; TRBD2 aligns across 8 bases. Germline CDR1 and CDR2: SQVTM and ANQGSEA. Trimming cost V 7 bases and J 2 bases; bases outside gene matches: 11. This CDR3 is 15 amino acids long. CDR3 in DNA: TGCAGCGCCGGAAGTAGCGGGACCCCCACAGATACGCAGTATTTT. Translated, it gives CSAGSSGTPTDTQYF.

The rearrangement links TRBV19 to TRBJ2-1, with D tentatively TRBD2 (6 bases). Germline lookup yields CDR1 LNHDA and CDR2 SQIVND (reference sequence). Trimming cost V 6 bases and J 6 bases, with 18 bases left between them. The CDR3 totals 15 residues. The CDR3 loop is CASRKIAEYSNEQFF. The CDR3 DNA sequence: TGTGCCAGTAGAAAAATAGCGGAGTACAGCAATGAGCAGTTCTTC.

The V call is TRBV7-9, the J call TRBJ2-7; 7 bases are a match to TRBD2. J lost 7 bases, V lost 3 bases, and 9 bases had no gene match. The CDR3 is made up of 14 amino acids. Germline CDR1 SEHNR, CDR2 FQNEAQ (reference sequence). CDR3: CASSFGGGPYEQYF. The CDR3 coding sequence is TGTGCCAGCAGCTTCGGGGGAGGGCCTTATGAGCAGTACTTC. The whole variable domain, remainder taken from reference TRBV7-9 and TRBJ2-7, is DTGVSQNPRHKITKRGQNVTFRCDPISEHNRLYWYRQTLGQGPEFLTYFQNEAQLEKSRLLSDRFSAERPKGSFSTLEIQRTEQGDSAMYLCASSFGGGPYEQYFGPGTRLTVT.

The V call is TRBV11-2, the J call TRBJ2-5; weak D call: TRBD1 (6 bases). This CDR3 contains 15 residues. V was trimmed by 6 bases and J by 6 bases, leaving 20 bases between them. Germline assignment: CDR1 SGHAT and CDR2 FQNNGV. The CDR3 DNA reads TGTGCCAGCAGTTACGATAGGGGGACCAGACAGACCCAGTACTTC. Protein: CASSYDRGTRQTQYF.

The chain joins TRBV19 to TRBJ2-1; the match to TRBD1 covers 9 bases. V trimming: 5 bases; J trimming: 5 bases; junction bases outside the gene matches: 7. Germline V gene lookup returns CDR1 LNHDA and CDR2 SQIVND (reference sequence). This CDR3 spans 15 amino acids. As DNA, the CDR3 is TGTGCCAGTAGTGGACAGGGACAGGGACACAATGAGCAGTTCTTC. It yields the protein CASSGQGQGHNEQFF.

This chain connects TRBV5-1 to TRBJ2-1, with 14 bases aligning to TRBD2. The CDR3 covers 17 residues. Looked up from germline, CDR1 is SGHRS and CDR2 is YFSETQ. After removal of 2 bases from V and 4 bases from J, the junction contained 5 bases not matched to a gene. This CDR3 reads CASSFTGLAGVYNEQFF. The CDR3 nucleotides are TGCGCCAGCAGCTTTACGGGACTAGCGGGAGTTTACAATGAGCAGTTCTTC.

The chain joins TRBV20-1 to TRBJ2-1; TRBD1 is a possible D gene (5 bases). CDR3 length: 14 amino acids. Germline V lookup: CDR1 DFQATT, CDR2 SNEGSKA (reference sequence). The V end was cut by 3 bases, the J end by 7 bases, with 16 bases between. Here the CDR3 DNA reads TGCAGTGCTAGTGGGTGGGGCTTAAATAATGAGCAGTTCTTC. This codes for CSASGWGLNNEQFF.

The chain uses TRBV28 and TRBJ1-5; D is possibly TRBD1 (5 bases). Germline assignment: CDR1 MDHEN and CDR2 SYDVKM. The CDR3 extends over 16 amino acids. V was pared by 2 bases and J by 6 bases, with 17 bases between. The chain's CDR3 is CASSLVFGQGGQPQHF. The CDR3 DNA follows: TGTGCCAGCAGTTTAGTATTCGGGCAGGGCGGTCAGCCCCAGCATTTT.

The chain employs TRBV9 and TRBJ1-4; no clear D gene. Germline CDR1 SGDLS, CDR2 YYNGEE. Trimming took off 0 bases at V and 0 bases at J, with 12 bases between the two ends. This CDR3 spans 17 amino acids. CDR3 loop: CASSVAPGDATNEKLFF. DNA of the CDR3: TGTGCCAGCAGCGTAGCCCCCGGGGATGCAACTAATGAAAAACTGTTTTTT.

V gene TRBV28 combines with J gene TRBJ1-2; D possibly corresponds to TRBD1 (5 bases). CDR1 is MDHEN and CDR2 is SYDVKM in the germline V gene. The CDR3 sequence is 16 residues long. The V gene lost 5 bases and the J gene lost 2 bases, with 18 bases spanning the gap. The CDR3 DNA sequence: TGTGCCAGCAGTCCGTCACTCAGGGTGAGGAACTATGGCTACACCTTC. This gives the protein CASSPSLRVRNYGYTF.

The V call is TRBV24-1, the J call TRBJ2-1, with 7 bases lining up with TRBD1. Germline V gene data show CDR1 as KGHDR and CDR2 as SFDVKD. There are 16 residues in the CDR3. The ends lost 2 bases at V and 3 bases at J; junction bases unmatched: 6. The CDR3 loop is CATSDSGQNLYNEQFF. The CDR3 nucleotides are TGTGCCACCAGTGATTCGGGACAGAACCTCTACAATGAGCAGTTCTTC.

V is TRBV28 and J is TRBJ1-2; D remains unclear. This CDR3 spans 16 amino acids. V lost 5 bases and J lost 1, with 17 bases in between. CDR1 is MDHEN and CDR2 is SYDVKM in the germline V gene. CDR3 DNA: TGTGCCAGCAGTACCAGGCGAGGGTTTGATAACTATGGCTACACCTTC. It translates to CASSTRRGFDNYGYTF.

This clone was observed once. The rearrangement uses TRBV5-1 and TRBJ2-2, with D perhaps TRBD2 (6 bases). This CDR3 has 19 residues. With 2 bases removed from V and 0 bases from J, the gap between germline ends came to 20 bases. Germline lookup yields CDR1 SGHRS and CDR2 YFSETQ. The CDR3 nucleotides read TGCGCCAGCAGCTTCCGCTCCTCCAGCGGGCTTTCGAACACCGGGGAGCTGTTTTTT. It translates to CASSFRSSSGLSNTGELFF. Filled out from reference TRBV5-1 and TRBJ2-2, the complete variable domain reads KAGVTQTPRYLIKTRGQQVTLSCSPISGHRSVSWYQQTPGQGLQFLFEYFSETQRNKGNFPGRFSGRQFSNSRSEMNVSTLELGDSALYLCASSFRSSSGLSNTGELFFGEGSRLTVL.

The gene calls are TRBV11-3 and TRBJ2-2; 7 bases map to TRBD2. The CDR3 covers 17 residues. The trim removed 5 bases at V and 2 bases at J, leaving 11 bases unmatched. The germline gives CDR1 SGHNT, CDR2 YENEEA. CDR3 nucleotides: TGTGCCAGCAGCCCTCCTTGGGGGGGGTCAAACACCGGGGAGCTGTTTTTT. It is translated as CASSPPWGGSNTGELFF.

The genes are TRBV19 and TRBJ1-2; D remains unclear. V dropped 3 bases and J dropped 4 bases, with 6 bases sitting between them. This CDR3 has 12 residues. The germline V gene encodes CDR1 LNHDA and CDR2 SQIVND (reference sequence). CDR3 amino acids: CASSMTGYGYTF. CDR3 sequence (DNA): TGTGCCAGTAGTATGACGGGCTATGGCTACACCTTC.

J is TRBJ1-1 and V is TRBV4-2; 8 bases are a match to TRBD1. This CDR3 has 13 residues. Losses at the gene ends were 0 bases for V and 10 bases for J; bases not matched to a gene: 4. The germline CDR1 and CDR2 sequences are LGHNA and YNFKEQ. This chain's CDR3 is CASSQEGQGLAFF. The CDR3 DNA is TGTGCCAGCAGCCAAGAAGGACAGGGTTTAGCTTTCTTT.

This rearrangement joins TRBV5-1 to TRBJ2-1, with 8 bases matching TRBD2. V lost 0 bases and J lost 15; bases outside the gene matches: 11. The CDR3 totals 14 residues. Germline values: CDR1 SGHRS, CDR2 YFSETQ. CDR3 residues: CASSLAGLAGRSFF. The CDR3 region has the DNA TGCGCCAGCAGCTTGGCGGGGCTAGCGGGTCGGTCGTTCTTC. The full variable domain, with the rest looked up from reference TRBV5-1 and TRBJ2-1, is KAGVTQTPRYLIKTRGQQVTLSCSPISGHRSVSWYQQTPGQGLQFLFEYFSETQRNKGNFPGRFSGRQFSNSRSEMNVSTLELGDSALYLCASSLAGLAGRSFFGPGTRLTVL.

The chain couples TRBV5-8 to TRBJ1-6, with D perhaps TRBD1 (5 bases). The CDR3 totals 16 residues. The V gene lost 5 bases and the J gene lost 1 base, with 13 bases spanning the gap. Germline assignment: CDR1 SGHTS and CDR2 YDEGEE. DNA for the CDR3: TGTGCCAGCAGAGCCGGCGGGGGATCCTATAATTCACCCCTCCACTTT. Its protein product is CASRAGGGSYNSPLHF.